The rows below give T cell receptor beta chains drawn from one sample of a study of cytomegalovirus exposure and HLA in healthy donors. Sequenced by immunoSEQ multiplex PCR; TCRdb stores in-frame clones only, minus some. The repertoire consists of roughly 170,000 clones, with roughly 75% occurring once and the leading ten covering approximately 2.3%. The sequencing input was PBMCs. The receptors were sampled from a female donor in good health and CMV-seronegative. CDR3s include the opening cysteine and the closing phenylalanine or tryptophan. The D gene is left open where the match is weak. Expanded clones are given a class, and other clones once, few, many or no size at all.

clone size	V gene	D gene	J gene	CDR3 protein	CDR3 DNA
-	TRBV5-1	TRBD1	TRBJ1-1	CASSLARGMGTSDTEAFF	TGCGCCAGCAGCTTGGCCAGGGGGATGGGTACCAGCGACACTGAAGCTTTCTTT
-	TRBV18	TRBD2	TRBJ2-7	CASSSRTSGPSQQYF	TGTGCCAGCTCATCTAGGACTAGCGGTCCTTCTCAGCAGTACTTC
-	TRBV30	-	TRBJ1-2	CAWSVQHSYGYTF	TGTGCCTGGAGTGTACAGCACAGCTATGGCTACACCTTC
few	TRBV19	TRBD1	TRBJ1-4	CASSSDGRGQGNEKLFF	TGTGCCAGTAGCTCTGATGGACGGGGACAGGGAAATGAAAAACTGTTTTTT
-	TRBV6-5	-	TRBJ1-4	CASRLDSSREEKLFF	TGTGCCAGCAGGCTAGATTCAAGTCGTGAAGAAAAACTGTTTTTT
-	TRBV9	TRBD1	TRBJ2-7	CASSVRDRGLYEQYF	TGTGCCAGCAGCGTCCGGGACAGAGGGCTCTACGAGCAGTACTTC
once	TRBV11-2	TRBD2	TRBJ2-1	CASSLRLAAYNEQFF	TGTGCCAGCAGCTTACGCCTAGCGGCGTACAATGAGCAGTTCTTC
-	TRBV5-1	-	TRBJ2-2	CASSLGGNTGELFF	TGCGCCAGCAGCTTGGGAGGGAACACCGGGGAGCTGTTTTTT
-	TRBV28	TRBD1	TRBJ1-2	CASSTAAAGTGEVGGYTF	TGTGCCAGCAGTACCGCCGCAGCCGGGACAGGGGAGGTGGGGGGCTACACCTTC
-	TRBV7-9	TRBD1	TRBJ2-7	CASTGTGGWEQYF	TGTGCCAGCACTGGGACAGGGGGCTGGGAGCAGTACTTC
-	TRBV18	TRBD2	TRBJ2-1	CASSPFSASGSSYNEQFF	TGTGCCAGCTCACCTTTTTCGGCTAGCGGGAGTTCCTACAATGAGCAGTTCTTC
few	TRBV19	-	TRBJ1-2	CASSMVGHSGYTF	TGTGCCAGTAGTATGGTGGGGCATAGTGGCTACACCTTC
-	TRBV10-3	-	TRBJ1-5	CAIRKINRYSNQPQHF	TGTGCCATCAGAAAAATCAACAGGTATAGCAATCAGCCCCAGCATTTT
-	TRBV21-1	-	TRBJ1-1	CASTTPGGAAEAFF	TGTGCCAGCACGACCCCGGGGGGGGCCGCTGAAGCTTTCTTT
-	TRBV4-1	-	TRBJ1-1	CASSQEKRLTTEAFF	TGCGCCAGCAGCCAAGAGAAGCGACTGACCACTGAAGCTTTCTTT
-	TRBV27	-	TRBJ2-7	CASSFLAEDGIYEQYF	TGTGCCAGCAGTTTTTTGGCGGAGGACGGGATATACGAGCAGTACTTC
once	TRBV11-3	TRBD2	TRBJ2-1	CASSLGPRLAEGNEQFF	TGTGCCAGCAGCTTAGGTCCCCGACTAGCGGAGGGCAATGAGCAGTTCTTC